This TCR beta chain was found in a study of regulatory T cells in long-lasting Graves disease. As to time point: persistent/refractory GD, antithyroid drugs over 5 years with positive TRAb. Isolated PBMC RNA provided the starting material for the TCR library. An endocrinology department in Xi'an, China, supplied the patients. The CDR3 length is 14 residues. J gave up 8 bases and V 8 bases, and 10 bases lay outside the gene matches. Germline V gives CDR1 SGHVS, CDR2 FQNEAQ. Libraries of TCR beta came from iRepertoire HTBI primers plus Arm-PCR of CDR3 regions. Each CDR3 protein gets one entry after TCRdb re-called the multiplex PCR reads with MiXCR. The profile shows a few hundred thousand distinct CDR3 sequences, around 22% of them singletons.

This specimen consisted of peripheral blood mononuclear cells (PBMCs), obtained when the disease was refractory, from a patient treated with antithyroid drugs. The sequence came from a female donor with Graves disease. The chain is built from TRBV7-8 and TRBJ2-1; 9 positions match TRBD2. CDR3 bases: TGTGCCAGCTGTGGCGGGAGGGCCCTAGATGAGCAGTTCTTC. Translation: CASCGGRALDEQFF.